A single sample is the source of the 25 T cell receptor beta chains below, sequenced in a study of blood T cell repertoires in COVID-19. Repertoires were generated with immunoSEQ multiplex PCR, while TCRdb's copy carries only in-frame clones and drops some. The data contain 120,000 to 150,000 clones, more than 65% of them singletons. Source material: peripheral blood. The receptor set was obtained from a human donor in a cohort sampled during active COVID-19.

This clone came up once. This chain joins TRBV6-6 and TRBJ2-5; weak D call: TRBD1 (6 bases). The length of the CDR3 is 12 residues. V was shortened by 8 bases and J by 5 bases, with 12 bases between the two germline ends. Per the germline V gene, CDR1 is MNHNY and CDR2 is SVGAGI (reference sequence). The DNA of the CDR3 is TGTGCCAGCTTCGGACAGCTGGAGACCCAGTACTTC. This translates into CASFGQLETQYF.

The V gene is TRBV7-2, the J gene TRBJ2-4; TRBD1 might be the D (5 bases). Germline CDR1 reads SGHTA; CDR2 reads FQGNSA. The CDR3 has 16 residues. Deletions cut 1 base from V and 1 base from J, with 11 bases between. In DNA form, the CDR3 reads TGTGCCAGCAGCTTAGGGTCAGGGTGGGCCAAAAACATTCAGTACTTC. Translated: CASSLGSGWAKNIQYF.

The chain links TRBV19 to TRBJ1-4; 7 bases agree with TRBD1. V lost 3 bases to trimming and J lost 4 bases; unmatched junction nucleotides: 5. Germline CDR1 is LNHDA and CDR2 is SQIVND (reference sequence). The CDR3 sequence is 15 residues long. CDR3 loop: CASSMAGQINEKLFF. The CDR3 DNA reads as TGTGCCAGTAGTATGGCGGGACAGATTAATGAAAAACTGTTTTTT.

This chain connects TRBV14 to TRBJ1-4; D unclear. Looked up from germline, CDR1 is SGHDN and CDR2 is FVKESK. CDR3 length: 12 residues. V shed 3 bases and J shed 11 bases, with 10 bases lying between them. The CDR3 DNA is TGTGCCAGCAGCCAGGTTCGAGGTAAACTGTTTTTT. Translated, it gives CASSQVRGKLFF.

This clone has more than one count but fewer than ten. The rearrangement links TRBV7-9 to TRBJ1-2, with D possibly TRBD1 on 5 matching bases. V was shortened by 5 bases and J by 2 bases, with 12 bases between the two germline ends. Germline V CDR1 and CDR2: SEHNR, FQNEAQ (reference sequence). This CDR3 is built from 14 residues. The CDR3 reads CASSLRGGNYGYTF. In nucleotides, the CDR3 is TGTGCCAGCAGCCTCCGGGGGGGAAACTATGGCTACACCTTC.

J is TRBJ1-1 and V is TRBV15; D call uncertain. The length of the CDR3 is 15 residues. V was trimmed by 0 bases and J by 0 bases, leaving 8 bases between them. CDR1 and CDR2 from the germline V gene are LNHNV and YYDKDF (reference sequence). In nucleotides, the CDR3 is TGTGCCACCAGCAGAGATAACAATTTGAACACTGAAGCTTTCTTT. This translates into CATSRDNNLNTEAFF. The entire variable domain, with the rest obtained from reference TRBV15 and TRBJ1-1, is as follows: DAMVIQNPRYQVTQFGKPVTLSCSQTLNHNVMYWYQQKSSQAPKLLFHYYDKDFNNEADTPDNFQSRRPNTSFCFLDIRSPGLGDTAMYLCATSRDNNLNTEAFFGQGTRLTVV.

This chain joins TRBV9 and TRBJ2-1, with D tentatively TRBD1 (7 bases). Trimming pared 7 bases from V and 9 bases from J, leaving 20 bases between. This CDR3 comprises 14 residues. Germline CDR1 reads SGDLS; CDR2 reads YYNGEE. CDR3 nucleotide sequence: TGTGCCAGCGGCGGGACAGATCACAGGGCTGAGCAGTTCTTC. It yields the protein CASGGTDHRAEQFF.

The chain links TRBV2 to TRBJ1-1; D is undetermined. CDR1 and CDR2 (germline): SNHLY, FYNNEI. The CDR3 is made up of 13 amino acids. Trimming took 6 bases from V and 2 from J, leaving 10 bases between them. The CDR3 DNA reads TGTGCCAGCAGCCCGGAGGCCAACACTGAAGCTTTCTTT. As protein: CASSPEANTEAFF.

This clone was counted only a few times. The chain recombines TRBV7-2 with TRBJ1-3; the match to TRBD1 covers 7 bases. Germline values: CDR1 SGHTA, CDR2 FQGNSA. The CDR3 consists of 16 residues. V trimming: 5 bases; J trimming: 4 bases; junction bases outside the gene matches: 11. CDR3 protein: CASSLGAGGIGNTIYF. In DNA form, the CDR3 reads TGTGCCAGCAGCCTAGGGGCAGGGGGTATAGGAAACACCATATATTTT.

The genes are TRBV5-1 and TRBJ1-2; 9 nucleotides align to TRBD1. CDR1 and CDR2 from the germline V gene are SGHRS and YFSETQ. The V segment lost 1 base and the J segment 1 base; nucleotides outside the gene matches: 5. CDR3 length: 16 residues. The CDR3 here is CASSLLQGASNYGYTF. The CDR3 nucleotides read TGCGCCAGCAGCTTGCTACAGGGGGCGAGTAACTATGGCTACACCTTC. Filled out from reference TRBV5-1 and TRBJ1-2, the complete variable domain reads KAGVTQTPRYLIKTRGQQVTLSCSPISGHRSVSWYQQTPGQGLQFLFEYFSETQRNKGNFPGRFSGRQFSNSRSEMNVSTLELGDSALYLCASSLLQGASNYGYTFGSGTRLTVV.

The chain has TRBV14 and TRBJ1-4, with 7 bases identical to TRBD1. This CDR3 is 16 amino acids long. Germline V lookup: CDR1 SGHDN, CDR2 FVKESK. The trim removed 4 bases at V and 7 bases at J, leaving 12 bases unmatched. CDR3 sequence: CASSPRNRGFGEKLFF. CDR3 bases: TGTGCCAGCAGCCCAAGGAACAGGGGATTCGGTGAAAAACTGTTTTTT.

This chain joins TRBV5-1 and TRBJ2-2, with 7 nucleotides matching TRBD1. CDR3 length: 16 amino acids. V gave up 0 bases and J gave up 1 base; unmatched junction bases: 3. The V gene's germline CDR1 is SGHRS and CDR2 YFSETQ. The CDR3 DNA reads as TGCGCCAGCAGCTTGGCCAGGACAGGGAACACCGGGGAGCTGTTTTTT. It is translated as CASSLARTGNTGELFF.

This chain uses TRBV5-1 with TRBJ2-2, with TRBD1 identical over 9 bases. V gave up 4 bases and J gave up 5 bases; unmatched junction bases: 18. The CDR3 spans 19 residues. Germline V lookup: CDR1 SGHRS, CDR2 YFSETQ. CDR3 in DNA: TGCGCCAGCAGCCCTTACTGGACAGGGGAAGGTACAGAGACCGGGGAGCTGTTTTTT. Protein: CASSPYWTGEGTETGELFF.

This clone has a handful of counts. The CDR3 spells CASSFIQGAYEQYF. The CDR3 DNA reads as TGTGCCAGCAGCTTCATACAGGGAGCCTACGAGCAGTACTTC. J is TRBJ2-7 and V is TRBV11-2; tentative D call: TRBD1 (6 bases). This CDR3 is 14 amino acids long. V was trimmed by 3 bases and J by 2 bases, leaving 11 bases between them. The germline gives CDR1 SGHAT, CDR2 FQNNGV.

The genes are TRBV27 and TRBJ1-1; 8 bases agree with TRBD1. J was trimmed by 1 base and V by 5 bases; bases with no gene match: 6. CDR1 MNHEY and CDR2 SMNVEV come from the germline V gene (reference sequence). CDR3 length: 15 residues. CDR3: CASSTTGAGNTEAFF. The CDR3 coding sequence is TGTGCCAGCAGTACGACAGGGGCGGGGAACACTGAAGCTTTCTTT.

The chain is built from TRBV12-5 and TRBJ1-4; a possible D gene is TRBD1 (6 bases). The CDR3 is made up of 14 amino acids. The germline V gene encodes CDR1 LGHNT and CDR2 FRNRAP. V lost 3 bases and J lost 8, with 13 bases in between. CDR3 sequence reads: CASGLEGVPEKLFF. In DNA, the CDR3 is TGTGCTAGTGGTTTAGAGGGGGTGCCGGAAAAACTGTTTTTT.

The chain recombines TRBV10-2 with TRBJ1-3, with D possibly being TRBD1 (6 bases). The V and J ends lost 8 bases and 3 bases respectively, with 14 bases between them. Germline CDR1 WSHSY, CDR2 SAAADI. This CDR3 region has 14 residues. The CDR3 protein is CASGRGGGGNTIYF. The CDR3 DNA reads as TGCGCCAGCGGGAGGGGGGGTGGTGGAAACACCATATATTTT.

This clone has more than one count but fewer than ten. The chain employs TRBV9 and TRBJ2-2, with 13 nucleotides matching TRBD2. The germline V gene encodes CDR1 SGDLS and CDR2 YYNGEE. CDR3 length: 15 amino acids. Trimming at V came to 4 bases and at J to 7 bases, leaving 4 bases not matched to a gene. The CDR3 is CASSLRTSGGGELFF. CDR3 nucleotide sequence: TGTGCCAGCAGCCTGAGGACTAGCGGGGGCGGGGAGCTGTTTTTT.

The J gene is TRBJ1-2, the V gene TRBV20-1; D possibly corresponds to TRBD1 (5 bases). The germline V gene has CDR1 DFQATT and CDR2 SNEGSKA (reference sequence). The CDR3 is made up of 11 amino acids. Between the trimmed V and J ends, which lost 5 bases and 4 bases, there was a span of 8 bases. The CDR3 nucleotides are TGCAGTGCTGGCCAGGGCTATGGCTACACCTTC. It is translated as CSAGQGYGYTF.

The gene calls are TRBV2 and TRBJ2-3; 10 nucleotides line up with TRBD2. The germline V gene has CDR1 SNHLY and CDR2 FYNNEI. Unmatched junction bases numbered 7, after V lost 8 bases and J lost 5 bases. This CDR3 is built from 14 residues. CDR3 loop: CASGLAGVGDTQYF. DNA of the CDR3: TGTGCCAGCGGCCTAGCGGGGGTGGGAGATACGCAGTATTTT.

The DNA of the CDR3 is TGTGCCAGCAGTGATTGGAGCAGGGGGGACACCGGGGAGCTGTTTTTT. As protein: CASSDWSRGDTGELFF. The chain couples TRBV25-1 to TRBJ2-2; D possibly corresponds to TRBD1 (7 bases). Germline CDR1 and CDR2: MGHDK and SYGVNS. The CDR3 contains 16 residues. V was shortened by 3 bases and J by 3 bases, with 14 bases between the two germline ends.

The chain has TRBV6-5 and TRBJ1-6, with 7 bases fitting TRBD1. CDR1 is MNHEY, CDR2 SVGAGI, per germline. J was trimmed by 6 bases and V by 6 bases; bases with no gene match: 2. This CDR3 contains 13 residues. CDR3 bases: TGTGCCAGCAGAACAGGGGTTAATTCACCCCTCCACTTT. Translated: CASRTGVNSPLHF.

Written as DNA, the CDR3 is TGTGCCAGCAGTCGGGACAGAACCTTCTACGAGCAGTACTTC. The encoded protein is CASSRDRTFYEQYF. The chain uses TRBV6-5 and TRBJ2-7; 7 bases are a match to TRBD1. Germline CDR1 reads MNHEY; CDR2 reads SVGAGI. CDR3 length: 14 residues. J lost 3 bases, V lost 5 bases, and 7 bases had no gene match.

This clone was counted ten times or more. The gene calls are TRBV24-1 and TRBJ2-3; D is unresolved. V lost 1 base and J lost 1, with 2 bases in between. The germline V gene encodes CDR1 KGHDR and CDR2 SFDVKD. The CDR3 runs 13 residues. The CDR3 is CATSDFGTDTQYF. The CDR3 nucleotides are TGTGCCACCAGTGATTTCGGCACAGATACGCAGTATTTT.

The rearrangement links TRBV5-1 to TRBJ2-7; D not resolved. CDR3 length equals 14 residues. Per germline, CDR1 SGHRS and CDR2 YFSETQ. With 0 bases removed from V and 6 bases from J, the gap between germline ends came to 13 bases. The CDR3 sequence is CASSLGGITREQYF. CDR3 nucleotide sequence: TGCGCCAGCAGCTTGGGAGGCATTACCCGCGAGCAGTACTTC.